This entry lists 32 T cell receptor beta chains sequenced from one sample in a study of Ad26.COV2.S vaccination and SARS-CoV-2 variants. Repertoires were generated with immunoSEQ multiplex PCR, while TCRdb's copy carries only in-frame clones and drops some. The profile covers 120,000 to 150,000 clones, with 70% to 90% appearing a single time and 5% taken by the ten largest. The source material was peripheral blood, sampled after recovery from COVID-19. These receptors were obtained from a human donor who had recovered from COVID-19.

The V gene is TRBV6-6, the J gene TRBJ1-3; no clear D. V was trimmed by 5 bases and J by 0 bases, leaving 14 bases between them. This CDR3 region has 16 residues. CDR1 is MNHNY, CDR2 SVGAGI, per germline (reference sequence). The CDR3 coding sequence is TGTGCCAGCAGTAACGGCGGCAGTCTCTCTGGAAACACCATATATTTT. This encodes CASSNGGSLSGNTIYF.

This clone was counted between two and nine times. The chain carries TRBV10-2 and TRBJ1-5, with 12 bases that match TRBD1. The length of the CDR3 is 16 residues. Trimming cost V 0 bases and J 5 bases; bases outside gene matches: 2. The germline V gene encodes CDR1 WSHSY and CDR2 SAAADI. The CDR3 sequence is CASSESGTGGYQPQHF. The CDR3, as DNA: TGCGCCAGCAGTGAGTCGGGGACAGGGGGCTATCAGCCCCAGCATTTT.

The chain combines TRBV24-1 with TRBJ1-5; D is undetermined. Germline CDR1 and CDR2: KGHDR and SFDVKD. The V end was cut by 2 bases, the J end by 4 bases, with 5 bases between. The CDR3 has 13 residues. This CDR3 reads CATSDSRNQPQHF. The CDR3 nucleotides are TGTGCCACCAGTGATTCACGAAATCAGCCCCAGCATTTT.

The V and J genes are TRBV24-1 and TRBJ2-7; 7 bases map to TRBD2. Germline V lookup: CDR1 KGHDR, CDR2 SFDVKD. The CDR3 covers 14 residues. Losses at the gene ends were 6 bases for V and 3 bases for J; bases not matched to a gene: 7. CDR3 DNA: TGTGCCACCAGTCCGTCGGGGAGGGACTACGAGCAGTACTTC. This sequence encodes CATSPSGRDYEQYF.

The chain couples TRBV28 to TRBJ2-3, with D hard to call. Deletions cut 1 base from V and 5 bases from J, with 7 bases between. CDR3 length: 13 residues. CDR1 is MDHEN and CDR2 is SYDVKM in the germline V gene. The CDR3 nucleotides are TGTGCCAGCAGTTTATCCTTTGTAGATACGCAGTATTTT. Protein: CASSLSFVDTQYF.

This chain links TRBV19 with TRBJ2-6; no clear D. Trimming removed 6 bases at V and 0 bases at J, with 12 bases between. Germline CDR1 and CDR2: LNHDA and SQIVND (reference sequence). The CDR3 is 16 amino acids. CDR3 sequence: CASSSRPISGANVLTF. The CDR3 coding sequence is TGTGCCAGTAGCAGTCGACCAATCTCTGGGGCCAACGTCCTGACTTTC.

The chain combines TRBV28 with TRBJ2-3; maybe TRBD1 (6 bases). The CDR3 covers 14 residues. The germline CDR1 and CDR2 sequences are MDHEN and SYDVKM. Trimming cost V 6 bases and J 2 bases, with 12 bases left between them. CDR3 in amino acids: CASSYRTVTDTQYF. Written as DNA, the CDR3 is TGTGCCAGCAGCTATAGGACAGTCACAGATACGCAGTATTTT.

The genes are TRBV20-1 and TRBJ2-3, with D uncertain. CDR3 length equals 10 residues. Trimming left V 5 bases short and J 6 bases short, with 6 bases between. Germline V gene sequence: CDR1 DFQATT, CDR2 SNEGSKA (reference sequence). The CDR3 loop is CSAYVDTQYF. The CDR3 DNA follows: TGCAGTGCTTACGTCGATACGCAGTATTTT.

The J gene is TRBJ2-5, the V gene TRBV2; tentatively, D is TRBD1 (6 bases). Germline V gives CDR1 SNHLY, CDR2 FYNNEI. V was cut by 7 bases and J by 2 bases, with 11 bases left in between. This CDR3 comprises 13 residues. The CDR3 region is CASTRDTQETQYF. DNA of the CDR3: TGTGCCAGCACCCGGGACACGCAAGAGACCCAGTACTTC.

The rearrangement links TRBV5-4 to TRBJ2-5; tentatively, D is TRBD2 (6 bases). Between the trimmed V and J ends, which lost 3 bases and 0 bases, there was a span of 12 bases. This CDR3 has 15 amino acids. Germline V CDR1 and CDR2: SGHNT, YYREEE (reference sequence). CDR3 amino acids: CASSSRRGDQETQYF. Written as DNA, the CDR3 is TGTGCCAGCAGCTCCAGGAGGGGCGACCAAGAGACCCAGTACTTC.

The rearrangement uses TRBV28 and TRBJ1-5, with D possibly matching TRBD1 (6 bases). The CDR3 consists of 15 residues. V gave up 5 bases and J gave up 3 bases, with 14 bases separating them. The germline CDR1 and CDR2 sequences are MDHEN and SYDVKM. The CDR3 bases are TGTGCCAGCAGTCGGGACACCGAACCCAATCAGCCCCAGCATTTT. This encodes CASSRDTEPNQPQHF. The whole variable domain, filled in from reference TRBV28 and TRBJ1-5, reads DVKVTQSSRYLVKRTGEKVFLECVQDMDHENMFWYRQDPGLGLRLIYFSYDVKMKEKGDIPEGYSVSREKKERFSLILESASTNQTSMYLCASSRDTEPNQPQHFGDGTRLSIL.

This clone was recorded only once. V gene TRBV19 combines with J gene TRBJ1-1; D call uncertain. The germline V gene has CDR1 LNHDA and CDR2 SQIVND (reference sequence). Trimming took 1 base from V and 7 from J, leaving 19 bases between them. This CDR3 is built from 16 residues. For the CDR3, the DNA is TGTGCCAGTAGTATAGGCGAGAGTCTCGTCAGCCTTGAAGCTTTCTTT. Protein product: CASSIGESLVSLEAFF.

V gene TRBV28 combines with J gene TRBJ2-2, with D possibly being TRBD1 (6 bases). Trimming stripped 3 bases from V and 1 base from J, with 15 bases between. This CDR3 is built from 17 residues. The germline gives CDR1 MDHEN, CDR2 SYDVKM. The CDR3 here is CASSLSPGTLNTGELFF. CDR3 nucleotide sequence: TGTGCCAGCAGTTTGAGCCCCGGGACATTGAACACCGGGGAGCTGTTTTTT.

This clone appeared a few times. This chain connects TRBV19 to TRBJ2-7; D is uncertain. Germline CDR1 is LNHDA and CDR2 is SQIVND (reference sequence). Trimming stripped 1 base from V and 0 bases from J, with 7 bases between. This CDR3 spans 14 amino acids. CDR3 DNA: TGTGCCAGTAGTATAGGAGGCGGCTCCTACGAGCAGTACTTC. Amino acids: CASSIGGGSYEQYF.

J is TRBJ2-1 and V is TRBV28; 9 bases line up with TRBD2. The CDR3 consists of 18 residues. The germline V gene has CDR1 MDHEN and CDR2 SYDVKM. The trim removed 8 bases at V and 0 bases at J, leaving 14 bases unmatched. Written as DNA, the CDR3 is TGTGCCAGCGACTCCATAGCGGGGGCCAAGAGCTCCTACAATGAGCAGTTCTTC. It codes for CASDSIAGAKSSYNEQFF.

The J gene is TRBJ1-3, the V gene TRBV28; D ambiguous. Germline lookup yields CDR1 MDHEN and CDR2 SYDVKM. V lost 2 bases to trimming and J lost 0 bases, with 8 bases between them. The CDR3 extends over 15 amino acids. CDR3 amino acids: CASSLRRTSGNTIYF. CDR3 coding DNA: TGTGCCAGCAGTTTAAGACGGACCTCTGGAAACACCATATATTTT.

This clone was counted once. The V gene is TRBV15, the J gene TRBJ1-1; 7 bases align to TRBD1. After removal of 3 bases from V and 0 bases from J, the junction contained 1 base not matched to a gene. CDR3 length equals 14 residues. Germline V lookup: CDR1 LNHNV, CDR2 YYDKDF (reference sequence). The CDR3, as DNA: TGTGCCACCAGCAGCGGGACAGTGAACACTGAAGCTTTCTTT. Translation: CATSSGTVNTEAFF.

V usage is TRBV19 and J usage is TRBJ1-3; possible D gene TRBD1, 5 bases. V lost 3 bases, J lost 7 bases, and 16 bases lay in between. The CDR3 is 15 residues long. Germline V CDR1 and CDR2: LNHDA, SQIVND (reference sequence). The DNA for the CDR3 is TGTGCCAGTAGTATGCTGGGGGGGGTATCGAACACCATATATTTT. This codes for CASSMLGGVSNTIYF.

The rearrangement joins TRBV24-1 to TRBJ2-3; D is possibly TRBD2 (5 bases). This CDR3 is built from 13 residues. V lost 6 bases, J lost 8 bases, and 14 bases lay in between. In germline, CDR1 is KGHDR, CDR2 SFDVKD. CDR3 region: CATSIKADRTQYF. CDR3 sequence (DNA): TGTGCCACCAGTATTAAAGCGGACCGTACGCAGTATTTT.

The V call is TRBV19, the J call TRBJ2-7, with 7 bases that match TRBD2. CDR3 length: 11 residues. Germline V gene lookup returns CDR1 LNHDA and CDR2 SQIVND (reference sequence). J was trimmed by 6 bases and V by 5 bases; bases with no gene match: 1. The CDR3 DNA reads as TGTGCCAGTAGTTGGGGGGGCGAGCAGTACTTC. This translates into CASSWGGEQYF.

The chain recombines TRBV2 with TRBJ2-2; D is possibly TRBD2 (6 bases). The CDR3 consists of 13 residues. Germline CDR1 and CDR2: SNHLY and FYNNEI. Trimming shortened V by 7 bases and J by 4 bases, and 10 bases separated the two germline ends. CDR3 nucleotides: TGTGCCAGCATGGGAGGATCCACCGGGGAGCTGTTTTTT. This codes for CASMGGSTGELFF.

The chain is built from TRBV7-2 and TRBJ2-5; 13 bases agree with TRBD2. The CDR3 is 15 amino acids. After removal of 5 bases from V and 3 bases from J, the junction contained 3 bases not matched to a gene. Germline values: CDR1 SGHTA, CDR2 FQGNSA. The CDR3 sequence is CASSGLAGEKETQYF. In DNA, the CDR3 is TGTGCCAGCAGCGGACTAGCGGGGGAGAAAGAGACCCAGTACTTC.

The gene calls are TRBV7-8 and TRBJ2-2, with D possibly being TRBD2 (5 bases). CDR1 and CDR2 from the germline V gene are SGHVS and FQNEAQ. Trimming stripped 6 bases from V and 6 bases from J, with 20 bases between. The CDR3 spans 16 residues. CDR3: CASRPSYGVRAGELFF. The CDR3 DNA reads TGTGCCAGCAGACCAAGTTACGGGGTTCGGGCCGGGGAGCTGTTTTTT.

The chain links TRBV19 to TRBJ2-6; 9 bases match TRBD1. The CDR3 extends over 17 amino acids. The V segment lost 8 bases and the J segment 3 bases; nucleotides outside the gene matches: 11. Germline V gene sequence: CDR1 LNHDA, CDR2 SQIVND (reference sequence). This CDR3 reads CASRSGTGFNGANVLTF. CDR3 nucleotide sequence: TGTGCCAGTCGCTCCGGGACAGGGTTCAATGGGGCCAACGTCCTGACTTTC. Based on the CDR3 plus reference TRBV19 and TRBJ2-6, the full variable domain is DGGITQSPKYLFRKEGQNVTLSCEQNLNHDAMYWYRQDPGQGLRLIYYSQIVNDFQKGDIAEGYSVSREKKESFPLTVTSAQKNPTAFYLCASRSGTGFNGANVLTFGAGSRLTVL.

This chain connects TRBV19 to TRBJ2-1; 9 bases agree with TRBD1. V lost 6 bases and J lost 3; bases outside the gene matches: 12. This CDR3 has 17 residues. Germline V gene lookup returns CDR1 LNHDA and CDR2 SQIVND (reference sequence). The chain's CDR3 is CASSPDPGTGNYNEQFF. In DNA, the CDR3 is TGTGCCAGTAGCCCGGATCCCGGGACAGGGAACTACAATGAGCAGTTCTTC.

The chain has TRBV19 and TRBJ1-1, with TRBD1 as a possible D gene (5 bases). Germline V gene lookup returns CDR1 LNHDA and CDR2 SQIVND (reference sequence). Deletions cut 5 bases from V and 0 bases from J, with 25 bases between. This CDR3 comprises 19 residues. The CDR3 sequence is CASSPRALTVLTMNTEAFF. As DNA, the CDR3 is TGTGCCAGTAGTCCAAGAGCCCTGACAGTCCTTACTATGAACACTGAAGCTTTCTTT. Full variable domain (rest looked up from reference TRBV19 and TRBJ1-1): DGGITQSPKYLFRKEGQNVTLSCEQNLNHDAMYWYRQDPGQGLRLIYYSQIVNDFQKGDIAEGYSVSREKKESFPLTVTSAQKNPTAFYLCASSPRALTVLTMNTEAFFGQGTRLTVV.

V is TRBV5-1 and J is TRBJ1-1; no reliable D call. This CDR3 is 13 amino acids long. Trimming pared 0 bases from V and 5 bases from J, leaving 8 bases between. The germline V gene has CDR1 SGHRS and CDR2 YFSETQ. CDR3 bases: TGCGCCAGCAGCTTGGGGGCTGGGACTGAAGCTTTCTTT. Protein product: CASSLGAGTEAFF.

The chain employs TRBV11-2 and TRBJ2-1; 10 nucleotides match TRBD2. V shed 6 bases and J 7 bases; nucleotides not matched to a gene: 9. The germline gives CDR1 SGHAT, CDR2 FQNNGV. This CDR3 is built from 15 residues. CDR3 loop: CASRPTSGVLNEQFF. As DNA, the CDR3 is TGTGCCAGCAGACCTACTAGCGGGGTCTTGAATGAGCAGTTCTTC.

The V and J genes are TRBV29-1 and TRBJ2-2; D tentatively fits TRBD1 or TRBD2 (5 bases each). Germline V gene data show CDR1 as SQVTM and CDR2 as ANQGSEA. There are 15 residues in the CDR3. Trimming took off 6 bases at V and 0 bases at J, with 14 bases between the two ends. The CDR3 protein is CSVTSGTANTGELFF. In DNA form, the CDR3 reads TGCAGCGTAACCTCCGGGACGGCGAACACCGGGGAGCTGTTTTTT.

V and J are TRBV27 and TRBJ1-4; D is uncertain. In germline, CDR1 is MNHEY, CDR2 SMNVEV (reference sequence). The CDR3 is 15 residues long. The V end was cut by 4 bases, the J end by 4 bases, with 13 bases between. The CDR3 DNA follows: TGTGCCAGCAGTTCCGGAGAGTCTGTTAATGAAAAACTGTTTTTT. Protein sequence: CASSSGESVNEKLFF. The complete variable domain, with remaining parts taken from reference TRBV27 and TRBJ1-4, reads EAQVTQNPRYLITVTGKKLTVTCSQNMNHEYMSWYRQDPGLGLRQIYYSMNVEVTDKGDVPEGYKVSRKEKRNFPLILESPSPNQTSLYFCASSSGESVNEKLFFGSGTQLSVL.

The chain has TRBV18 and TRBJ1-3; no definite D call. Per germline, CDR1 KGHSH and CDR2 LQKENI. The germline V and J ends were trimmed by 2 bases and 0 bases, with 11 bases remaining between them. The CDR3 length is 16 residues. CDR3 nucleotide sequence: TGTGCCAGCTCACCAAGGTATTTTTTCTCTGGAAACACCATATATTTT. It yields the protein CASSPRYFFSGNTIYF.

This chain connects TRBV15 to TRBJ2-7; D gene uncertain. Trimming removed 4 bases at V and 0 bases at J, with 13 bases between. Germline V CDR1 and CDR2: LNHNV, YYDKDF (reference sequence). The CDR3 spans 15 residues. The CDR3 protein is CATSNGGLLSYEQYF. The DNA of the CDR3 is TGTGCCACCAGCAATGGCGGTCTACTCTCCTACGAGCAGTACTTC.